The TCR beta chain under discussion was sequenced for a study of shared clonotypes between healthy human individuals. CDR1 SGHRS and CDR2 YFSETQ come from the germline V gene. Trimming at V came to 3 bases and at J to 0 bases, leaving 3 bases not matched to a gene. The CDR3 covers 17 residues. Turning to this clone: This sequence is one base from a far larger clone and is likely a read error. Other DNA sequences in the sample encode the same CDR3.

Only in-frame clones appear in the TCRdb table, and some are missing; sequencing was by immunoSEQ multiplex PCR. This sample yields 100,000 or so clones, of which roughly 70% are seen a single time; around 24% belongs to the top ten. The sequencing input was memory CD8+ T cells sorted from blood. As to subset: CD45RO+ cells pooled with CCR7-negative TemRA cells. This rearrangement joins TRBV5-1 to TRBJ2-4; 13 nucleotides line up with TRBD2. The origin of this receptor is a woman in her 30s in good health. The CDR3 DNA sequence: TGCGCCAGCAGCTCTGGACTAGCGGGAGTAGCCAAAAACATTCAGTACTTC. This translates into CASSSGLAGVAKNIQYF.